These T cell receptor beta chains were read from a single sample in a study of blood T cell repertoires in COVID-19. Assay used: immunoSEQ multiplex PCR; TCRdb lists only in-frame clones, some missing. Of 44,000 or so clones detected, 84% appear once; the ten largest clones hold about 4%. The sequenced sample was peripheral blood. The receptors stem from a man aged 45-65 years with active COVID-19. CDR3s include the opening cysteine and the closing phenylalanine or tryptophan. A D gene is named only where the DNA matches it firmly. Expanded clones are given a class, and other clones once, few, many or no size at all.

CDR3 DNA	CDR3 protein	D gene	clone size	V gene	J gene
TGTGCCAGCAGCTTGCGTTGGGCAGGGGTCGATAGCAATCAGCCCCAGCATTTT	CASSLRWAGVDSNQPQHF	NA	NA	TRBV5-5	TRBJ1-5
TGTGCCAGTAGTATGGTGGGGACAGTGAATCAGCCCCAGCATTTT	CASSMVGTVNQPQHF	TRBD1	NA	TRBV19	TRBJ1-5
TGTGCCAGCAGCACGAGCCAGGTGGATCCCCTAAATTCACCCCTCCACTTT	CASSTSQVDPLNSPLHF	NA	NA	TRBV7-9	TRBJ1-6
TGTGCCAGCAGTCCGCGGCGGAGCCTTACCAAGGATGAGCAGTTCTTC	CASSPRRSLTKDEQFF	NA	NA	TRBV25-1	TRBJ2-1
TGCGCCAGCAGCTTGGCTAGCGGGGGCCAGAATGAGCAGTTCTTC	CASSLASGGQNEQFF	TRBD2	NA	TRBV5-1	TRBJ2-1
TGCGCCAGCAGCTTGTGGGCGGGGGGGCTTCGCGAGCAGTACTTC	CASSLWAGGLREQYF	TRBD2	NA	TRBV5-1	TRBJ2-7
TGTGCCAGCTCGGGAGCGTCGTATAATTCACCCCTCCACTTT	CASSGASYNSPLHF	NA	few	TRBV27	TRBJ1-6
TGTGCCAGCAGCCGGACAGGGGGCACCGGGGAGCTGTTTTTT	CASSRTGGTGELFF	TRBD1	few	TRBV3-1/TRBV3-2	TRBJ2-2
TGTGCCAGCAGCTTGGGGGGGCCGGGACAGGTTTACAATGAGCAGTTCTTC	CASSLGGPGQVYNEQFF	TRBD1	NA	TRBV5-4	TRBJ2-1
TGCAGTGCTAGTAGGGACAGGGAAGATCAGCCCCAGCATTTT	CSASRDREDQPQHF	TRBD1	NA	TRBV20-1	TRBJ1-5
TGTGCCAGCAGTGAACCACAATTGACAGCGTCGAATTCACCCCTCCACTTT	CASSEPQLTASNSPLHF	NA	NA	TRBV6-1	TRBJ1-6
TGTGCCAGCAGCGTAAGGCCCGGCGGGTCACCCCTCCACTTT	CASSVRPGGSPLHF	NA	few	TRBV9	TRBJ1-6
TGTGCCAGCAGCTCGAGGGAGGGGAGCTCCTACAATGAGCAGTTCTTC	CASSSREGSSYNEQFF	TRBD2	NA	TRBV7-9	TRBJ2-1
TGTGCCAGCAGTGAATCCAGGGGGCGGAACGAGCAGTACTTC	CASSESRGRNEQYF	TRBD1	once	TRBV25-1	TRBJ2-7
TGTGCCAGCAGCGCGGCGGGGGATAACACTGAAGCTTTCTTT	CASSAAGDNTEAFF	NA	once	TRBV9	TRBJ1-1
TGTGCCAGCAGTTTCGACCAGGGGAGCTCCTACAATGAGCAGTTCTTC	CASSFDQGSSYNEQFF	NA	NA	TRBV6-2/TRBV6-3	TRBJ2-1
TGCGCCACCCAGACAGGGGGTATTTACGAGCAGTACTTC	CATQTGGIYEQYF	TRBD1	NA	TRBV10-2	TRBJ2-7
TGTGCCAGCAGCTTAGGGGAGTTCCCCCCGCAAGAGACCCAGTACTTC	CASSLGEFPPQETQYF	NA	NA	TRBV11-2	TRBJ2-5
TGCGCCAGCAGCCAAGAGGCGGTCAGGGGGCGTCGGAGCGAGCAGTACTTC	CASSQEAVRGRRSEQYF	TRBD1	NA	TRBV4-1	TRBJ2-7
TGTGCCAGCAGCCCAAGACTAGCGGGGGGGGTAAAGGAAGAGACCCAGTACTTC	CASSPRLAGGVKEETQYF	TRBD2	NA	TRBV7-2	TRBJ2-5
TGCGCCAGCAGCTTGGACGGGGCGGGGGGCTACACCTTC	CASSLDGAGGYTF	NA	NA	TRBV5-1	TRBJ1-2
TGCGCCAGCAGCCAAGATCCGGCGGGGGCGGATGAGCAGTTCTTC	CASSQDPAGADEQFF	NA	NA	TRBV4-1	TRBJ2-1
TGTGCCAGCAGTTTGAGCGGGGGCTGGGTAGATACGCAGTATTTT	CASSLSGGWVDTQYF	TRBD2	NA	TRBV28	TRBJ2-3
TGCGCCAGCAGCCAAGATCTCCCACTAGCGGGGGGTCGGAATGAGCAGTTCTTC	CASSQDLPLAGGRNEQFF	TRBD2	NA	TRBV4-3	TRBJ2-1
TGTGCCATCAGTGAGTCGAGGGGTACAGGGGGGAACTATGGCTACACCTTC	CAISESRGTGGNYGYTF	TRBD1	NA	TRBV10-3	TRBJ1-2
TGTGCCAGCAGTTTAGCGACTAGCACGAACACCGGGGAGCTGTTTTTT	CASSLATSTNTGELFF	TRBD2	NA	TRBV28	TRBJ2-2
TGTGCCAGCAGCCCCCGACAGGGGGCACACAATGAGCAGTTCTTC	CASSPRQGAHNEQFF	TRBD1	NA	TRBV7-9	TRBJ2-1